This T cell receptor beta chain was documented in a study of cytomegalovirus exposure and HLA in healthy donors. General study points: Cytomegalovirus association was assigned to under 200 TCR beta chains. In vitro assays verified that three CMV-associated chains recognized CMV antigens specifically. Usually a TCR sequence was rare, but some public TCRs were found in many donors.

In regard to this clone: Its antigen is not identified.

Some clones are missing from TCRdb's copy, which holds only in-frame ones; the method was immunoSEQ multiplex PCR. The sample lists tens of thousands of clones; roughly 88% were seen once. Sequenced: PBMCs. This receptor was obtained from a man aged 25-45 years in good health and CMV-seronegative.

The CDR3 DNA is TGTGCCAGCAGCTTGGAATATGTCAGGGCGGGACAGCCCCAGCATTTT. Translated, it gives CASSLEYVRAGQPQHF. The chain links TRBV5-8 to TRBJ1-5; weak D call: TRBD1 (5 bases). Per germline, CDR1 SGHTS and CDR2 YDEGEE. The CDR3 is 16 residues long. V was cut by 0 bases and J by 7 bases, with 17 bases left in between. Full variable domain (missing parts from reference TRBV5-8 and TRBJ1-5): EAGVTQSPTHLIKTRGQQATLRCSPISGHTSVYWYQQALGLGLQFLLWYDEGEERNRGNFPPRFSGRQFPNYSSELNVNALELEDSALYLCASSLEYVRAGQPQHFGDGTRLSIL.